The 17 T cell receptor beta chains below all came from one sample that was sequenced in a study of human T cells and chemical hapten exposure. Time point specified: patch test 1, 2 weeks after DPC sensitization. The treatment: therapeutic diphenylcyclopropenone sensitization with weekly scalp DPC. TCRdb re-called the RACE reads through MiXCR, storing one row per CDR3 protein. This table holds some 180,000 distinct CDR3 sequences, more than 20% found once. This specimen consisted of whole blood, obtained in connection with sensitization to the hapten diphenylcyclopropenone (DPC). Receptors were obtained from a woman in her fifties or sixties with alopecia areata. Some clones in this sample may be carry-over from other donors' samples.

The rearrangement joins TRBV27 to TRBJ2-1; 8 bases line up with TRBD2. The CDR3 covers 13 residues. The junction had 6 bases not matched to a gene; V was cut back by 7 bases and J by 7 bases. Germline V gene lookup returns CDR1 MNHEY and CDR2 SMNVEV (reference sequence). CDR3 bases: TGTGCCAGCAAAGAGCGGGAGAGAAATGAGCAGTTCTTC. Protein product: CASKERERNEQFF.

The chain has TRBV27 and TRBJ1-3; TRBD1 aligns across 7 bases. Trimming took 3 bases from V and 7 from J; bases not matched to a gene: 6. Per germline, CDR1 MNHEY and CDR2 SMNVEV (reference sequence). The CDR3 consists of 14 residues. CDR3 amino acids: CASSLRGRGNTIYF. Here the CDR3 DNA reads TGTGCCAGCAGTTTGAGGGGCAGGGGGAACACCATATATTTT.

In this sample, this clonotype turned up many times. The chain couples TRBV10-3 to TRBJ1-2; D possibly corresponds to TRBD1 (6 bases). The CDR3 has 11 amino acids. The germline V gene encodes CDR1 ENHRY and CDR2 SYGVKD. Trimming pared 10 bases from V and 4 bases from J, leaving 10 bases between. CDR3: CATGGAYGYTF. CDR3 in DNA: TGTGCCACGGGGGGGGCCTATGGCTACACCTTC.

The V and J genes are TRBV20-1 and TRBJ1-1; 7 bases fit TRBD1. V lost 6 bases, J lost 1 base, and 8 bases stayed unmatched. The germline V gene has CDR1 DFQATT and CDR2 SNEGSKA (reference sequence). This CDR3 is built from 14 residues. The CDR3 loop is CSARQGLGNTEAFF. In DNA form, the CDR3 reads TGCAGTGCCAGACAGGGACTTGGGAACACTGAAGCTTTCTTT.

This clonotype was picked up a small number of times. In DNA, the CDR3 is TGTGCCAGCACCCCCCAAGGGGGACGCCCACAGGGCACCGGGGAGCTGTTTTTT. It specifies CASTPQGGRPQGTGELFF. The rearrangement joins TRBV11-1 to TRBJ2-2; maybe TRBD1 (6 bases). V lost 7 bases, J lost 4 bases, and 25 bases lay in between. Germline assignment: CDR1 SGHAT and CDR2 FQDESV (reference sequence). The CDR3 runs 18 residues.

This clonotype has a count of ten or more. The CDR3 DNA reads TGCAGCGTTGTATCAGGGGATAACACTGAAGCTTTCTTT. Translation: CSVVSGDNTEAFF. The rearrangement links TRBV29-1 to TRBJ1-1, with D possibly matching TRBD1 (6 bases). Deletions cut 4 bases from V and 2 bases from J, with 11 bases between. The CDR3 loop spans 13 amino acids. CDR1 and CDR2 from the germline V gene are SQVTM and ANQGSEA.

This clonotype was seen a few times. The CDR3 DNA follows: TGCAGTGCCCCTCCGGGGGACATGAGCTCCTACGAGCAGTACTTC. This gives the protein CSAPPGDMSSYEQYF. The gene calls are TRBV20-1 and TRBJ2-7, with D possibly called TRBD1 or TRBD2 (6 bases each). The CDR3 consists of 15 residues. V lost 6 bases and J 0 bases, leaving 18 bases between the germline ends. The germline gives CDR1 DFQATT, CDR2 SNEGSKA (reference sequence).

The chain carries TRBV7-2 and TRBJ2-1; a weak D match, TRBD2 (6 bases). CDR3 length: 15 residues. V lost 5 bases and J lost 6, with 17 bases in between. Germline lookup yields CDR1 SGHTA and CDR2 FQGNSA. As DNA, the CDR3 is TGTGCCAGCAGCCCGGGCCCCGGCGGGGTCAATGAGCAGTTCTTC. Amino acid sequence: CASSPGPGGVNEQFF.

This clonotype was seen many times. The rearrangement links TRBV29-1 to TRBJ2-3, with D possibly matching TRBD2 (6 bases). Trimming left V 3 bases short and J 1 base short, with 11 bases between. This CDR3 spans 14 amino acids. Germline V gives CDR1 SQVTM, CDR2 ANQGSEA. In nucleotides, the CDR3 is TGCAGCGTTGAGTACGCGGGACGCACAGATACGCAGTATTTT. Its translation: CSVEYAGRTDTQYF.

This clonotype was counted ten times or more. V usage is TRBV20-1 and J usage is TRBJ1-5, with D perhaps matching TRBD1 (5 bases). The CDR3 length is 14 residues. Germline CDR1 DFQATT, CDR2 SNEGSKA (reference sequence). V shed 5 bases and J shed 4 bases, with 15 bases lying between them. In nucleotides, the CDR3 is TGCAGTGCTGAGACCCAGGGCACTAATCAGCCCCAGCATTTT. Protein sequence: CSAETQGTNQPQHF.

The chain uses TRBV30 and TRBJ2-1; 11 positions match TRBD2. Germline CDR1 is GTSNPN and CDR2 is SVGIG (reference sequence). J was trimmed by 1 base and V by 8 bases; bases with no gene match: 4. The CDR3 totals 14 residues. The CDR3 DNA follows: TGTGCCGGACGGACTAGCGGGTCCTACAATGAGCAGTTCTTC. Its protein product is CAGRTSGSYNEQFF.

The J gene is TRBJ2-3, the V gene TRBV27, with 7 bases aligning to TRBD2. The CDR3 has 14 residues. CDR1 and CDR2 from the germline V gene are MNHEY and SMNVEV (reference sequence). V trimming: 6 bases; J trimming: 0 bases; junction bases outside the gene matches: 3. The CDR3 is CASRLAASTDTQYF. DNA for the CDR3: TGTGCCAGCAGGCTAGCGGCTAGCACAGATACGCAGTATTTT.

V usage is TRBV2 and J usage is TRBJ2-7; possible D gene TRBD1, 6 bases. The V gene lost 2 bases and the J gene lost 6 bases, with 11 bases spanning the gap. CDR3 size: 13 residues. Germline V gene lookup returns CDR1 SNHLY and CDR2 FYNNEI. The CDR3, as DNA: TGTGCCAGCAGTGAAAAGTCAGGGGTCGAGCAGTACTTC. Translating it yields CASSEKSGVEQYF.

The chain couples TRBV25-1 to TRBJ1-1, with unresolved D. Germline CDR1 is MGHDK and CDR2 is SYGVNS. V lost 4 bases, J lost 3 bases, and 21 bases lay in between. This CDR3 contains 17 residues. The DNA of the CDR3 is TGTGCCAGCAGTGGGGTGCCGCAAGGTTGGTCGGACACTGAAGCTTTCTTT. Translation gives CASSGVPQGWSDTEAFF.

This chain's CDR3 is CASSNRNTDTQYF. DNA for the CDR3: TGTGCCAGCAGTAACAGAAACACAGATACGCAGTATTTT. The chain uses TRBV2 and TRBJ2-3; D not certain. This CDR3 has 13 residues. CDR1 and CDR2 (germline): SNHLY, FYNNEI. Trimming took 5 bases from V and 2 from J, leaving 8 bases between them.

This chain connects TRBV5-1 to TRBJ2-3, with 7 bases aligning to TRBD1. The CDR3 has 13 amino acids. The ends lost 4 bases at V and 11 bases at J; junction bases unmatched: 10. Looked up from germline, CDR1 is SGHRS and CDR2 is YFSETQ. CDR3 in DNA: TGCGCCAGCAGCACGGGACAGTTCGCAGAGCAGTATTTT. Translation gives CASSTGQFAEQYF.

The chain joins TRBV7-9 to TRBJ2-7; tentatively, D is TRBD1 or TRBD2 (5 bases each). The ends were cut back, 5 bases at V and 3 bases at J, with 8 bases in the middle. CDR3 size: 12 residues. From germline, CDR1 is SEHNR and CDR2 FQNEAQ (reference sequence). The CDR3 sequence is CASSRDHYEQYF. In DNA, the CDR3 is TGTGCCAGCAGCCGGGACCACTACGAGCAGTACTTC.